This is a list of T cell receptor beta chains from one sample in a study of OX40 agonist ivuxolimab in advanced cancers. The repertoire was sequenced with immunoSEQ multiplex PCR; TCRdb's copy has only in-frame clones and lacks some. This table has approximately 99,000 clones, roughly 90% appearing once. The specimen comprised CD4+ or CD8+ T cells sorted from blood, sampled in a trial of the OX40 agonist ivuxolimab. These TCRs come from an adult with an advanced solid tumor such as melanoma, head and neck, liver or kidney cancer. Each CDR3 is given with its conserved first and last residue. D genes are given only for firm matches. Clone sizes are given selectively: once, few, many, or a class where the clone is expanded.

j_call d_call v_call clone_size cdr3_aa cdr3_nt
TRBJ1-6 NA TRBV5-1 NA CASSFLSEDSPLHF TGCGCCAGCAGCTTTCTCTCCGAGGATTCACCCCTCCACTTT
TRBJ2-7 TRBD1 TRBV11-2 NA CASSLVGTGASYEQYF TGTGCCAGCAGCTTAGTTGGGACAGGAGCCTCCTACGAGCAGTACTTC
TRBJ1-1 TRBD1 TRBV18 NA CASSLKQGAYTEAFF TGTGCCAGCTCACTCAAACAGGGGGCCTACACTGAAGCTTTCTTT
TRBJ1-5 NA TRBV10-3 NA CAISDWRYNQPQHF TGTGCCATCAGTGATTGGAGGTACAATCAGCCCCAGCATTTT
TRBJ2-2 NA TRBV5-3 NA CARSLFPSTGELFF TGTGCCAGAAGCTTATTCCCGTCAACCGGGGAGCTGTTTTTT
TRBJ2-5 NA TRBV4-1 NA CASSQAGKFQETQYF TGCGCCAGCAGCCAAGCGGGGAAATTCCAAGAGACCCAGTACTTC
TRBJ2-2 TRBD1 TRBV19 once CASSRETGGVFGELFF TGTGCCAGTAGTAGAGAGACAGGGGGAGTTTTCGGGGAGCTGTTTTTT
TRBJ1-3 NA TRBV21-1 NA CASRGEVYGNTIYF TGTGCCAGCCGGGGGGAGGTATATGGAAACACCATATATTTT
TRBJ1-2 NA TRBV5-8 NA CASSFPNQAQGDGYTF TGTGCCAGCAGTTTCCCAAACCAAGCCCAGGGAGACGGCTACACCTTC
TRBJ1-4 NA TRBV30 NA CAWGAPSNEKLFF TGTGCCTGGGGGGCACCTTCTAATGAAAAACTGTTTTTT
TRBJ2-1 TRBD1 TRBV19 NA CASGSGQGIHNEQFF TGTGCCAGCGGTTCCGGACAGGGGATCCACAATGAGCAGTTCTTC
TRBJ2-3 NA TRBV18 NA CASSAAVGTDTQYF TGTGCCAGCTCAGCCGCAGTAGGCACAGATACGCAGTATTTT
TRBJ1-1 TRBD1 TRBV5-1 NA CASRPGGADTEAFF TGCGCCAGCAGACCAGGGGGCGCGGACACTGAAGCTTTCTTT
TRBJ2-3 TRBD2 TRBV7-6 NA CASSLAGGKQDTQYF TGTGCCAGCAGCTTAGCGGGAGGGAAGCAAGATACGCAGTATTTT
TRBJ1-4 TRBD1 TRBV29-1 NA CSVAGTGNHNEKLFF TGCAGCGTTGCCGGGACAGGGAACCATAATGAAAAACTGTTTTTT
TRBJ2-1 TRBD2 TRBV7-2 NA CASSLWTSGGSGLFF TGTGCCAGCAGCTTATGGACTAGCGGGGGGTCGGGTCTGTTCTTC
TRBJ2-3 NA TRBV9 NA CASSPRPREDTQYF TGTGCCAGCAGCCCCAGGCCTAGGGAGGATACGCAGTATTTT
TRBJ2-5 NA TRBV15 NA CATSRGQQGQYF TGTGCCACCAGCCGGGGGCAACAGGGCCAGTACTTC
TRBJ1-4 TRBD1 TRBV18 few CASSGQGINEKLFF TGTGCCAGCTCAGGACAGGGGATAAATGAAAAACTGTTTTTT
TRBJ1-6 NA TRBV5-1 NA CASSLRAASYNSPLHF TGCGCCAGCAGCTTACGCGCAGCCTCCTATAATTCACCCCTCCACTTT
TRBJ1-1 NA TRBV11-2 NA CASSLVSYSEAFF TGTGCCAGCAGCTTAGTGTCTTACAGTGAAGCTTTCTTT
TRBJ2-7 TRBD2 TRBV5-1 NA CASSKISGADEQYF TGCGCCAGCTCAAAAATTAGCGGGGCAGACGAGCAGTACTTC
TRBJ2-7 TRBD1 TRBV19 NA CASSVQGVLFGEQYF TGTGCCAGTAGTGTTCAGGGGGTTTTATTTGGCGAGCAGTACTTC
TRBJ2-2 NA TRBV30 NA CAWSVDSPSNTGELFF TGTGCCTGGAGTGTAGACAGCCCTTCGAACACCGGGGAGCTGTTTTTT
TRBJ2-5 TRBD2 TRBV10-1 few CASSESSGRSKETQYF TGCGCCAGCAGTGAGTCCAGCGGGAGGTCCAAAGAGACCCAGTACTTC
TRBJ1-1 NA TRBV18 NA CASSPRAGPVEGDTEAFF TGTGCCAGCTCACCACGGGCAGGGCCCGTAGAGGGGGACACTGAAGCTTTCTTT
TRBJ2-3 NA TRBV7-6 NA CASRGFGTDTQYF TGTGCCAGCAGGGGTTTTGGGACAGATACGCAGTATTTT
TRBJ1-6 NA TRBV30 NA CAWSVITGTSPLHF TGTGCCTGGAGTGTAATTACGGGAACCTCACCCCTCCACTTT
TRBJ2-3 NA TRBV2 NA CASKGWRTSTDTQYF TGTGCCAGCAAGGGTTGGCGAACTAGCACAGATACGCAGTATTTT
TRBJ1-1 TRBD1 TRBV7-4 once CGRDRGLEAFF TGTGGCCGGGACAGGGGGCTTGAAGCTTTCTTT
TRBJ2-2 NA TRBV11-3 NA CASSLVGSTGELFF TGTGCCAGCAGCTTAGTGGGCTCCACCGGGGAGCTGTTTTTT
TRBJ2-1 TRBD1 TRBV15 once CATSRGRQGSNEQFF TGTGCCACCAGCAGAGGGCGACAGGGATCCAATGAGCAGTTCTTC
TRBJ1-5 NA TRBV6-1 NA CASSENYSNQPQHF TGTGCCAGCAGCGAAAATTATAGCAATCAGCCCCAGCATTTT
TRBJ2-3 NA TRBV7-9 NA CASSLGAADTQYF TGTGCCAGCAGCTTAGGGGCGGCAGATACGCAGTATTTT
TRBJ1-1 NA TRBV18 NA CASSPDSEAFF TGTGCCAGCTCACCGGATTCTGAAGCTTTCTTT
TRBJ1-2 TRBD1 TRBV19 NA CASNRGVEGYTF TGTGCCAGTAACAGGGGGGTTGAAGGCTACACCTTC
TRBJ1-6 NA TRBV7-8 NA CASSREGNSPLHF TGTGCCAGCAGCCGGGAGGGTAATTCACCCCTCCACTTT
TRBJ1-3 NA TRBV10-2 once CASSEVWGTRGNTIYF TGCGCCAGCAGTGAGGTTTGGGGTACCAGAGGAAACACCATATATTTT
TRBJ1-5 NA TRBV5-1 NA CASSYEGPESAQHF TGCGCCAGCAGCTATGAGGGGCCCGAATCAGCCCAGCATTTT
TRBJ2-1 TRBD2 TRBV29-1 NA CSVVSSGGAYNEQFF TGCAGCGTTGTTTCTAGCGGGGGGGCTTACAATGAGCAGTTCTTC
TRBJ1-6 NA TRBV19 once CASSTSGSPLHF TGTGCCAGTAGTACTAGCGGTTCACCCCTCCACTTT
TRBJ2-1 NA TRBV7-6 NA CASSPSRAGHEQFF TGTGCCAGCAGCCCATCTCGGGCCGGTCATGAGCAGTTCTTC
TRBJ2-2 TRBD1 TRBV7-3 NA CASSLPGGTGELFF TGTGCCAGCAGCTTACCAGGGGGCACCGGGGAGCTGTTTTTT
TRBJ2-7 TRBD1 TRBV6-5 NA CASSSGQTYEQYF TGTGCCAGCAGTTCGGGACAGACCTACGAGCAGTACTTC
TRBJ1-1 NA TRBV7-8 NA CASRRSLSTEAFF TGTGCCAGCAGGCGCAGCCTTAGCACTGAAGCTTTCTTT
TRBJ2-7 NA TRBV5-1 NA CASSFLAGQTYEQYF TGCGCCAGCAGCTTCTTAGCGGGACAGACCTACGAGCAGTACTTC